This record covers a single T cell receptor beta chain. Its binding antigen is unknown. Sequencing relied on an Illumina HiSeq 2000. The TCR beta cDNA libraries were made using 5'RACE template switching, a step that added both a universal primer site and unique molecular identifiers. Priming for cDNA synthesis came from the TCR beta constant segment, and two successive PCR amplification steps followed. The source study handled its data this way. Reads were demultiplexed and grouped by UMI with MIGEC, and clonotypes were assembled and quantified with MiTCR. To exclude erroneous sequences, any TCR cDNA sequence not supported by at least two reads was discarded. The tcR package was used for downstream repertoire analysis, and clonotypes were matched across fractions by CDR3 nucleotide sequence plus V segment. Antigen specificity was annotated against VDJdb with VDJmatch, allowing one amino acid substitution in CDR3. TCRdb reprocessed the public reads and reports one entry per CDR3 protein sequence, without DNA. The V and J calls come from TCRdb's annotation, not from the publication. The record for this sample contains about 190,000 distinct CDR3 sequences. Around 20% of the sample is taken by the ten largest.

HCMV-specific IgG was detected in serum with a commercial ELISA kit to determine HCMV serostatus. Ficoll density gradient centrifugation was used to isolate peripheral blood mononuclear cells from blood. Including cysteine and phenylalanine, the CDR3 has 16 amino acids. No DNA sequence was recorded. Taken from the germline V gene (reference sequence), the CDR1 and CDR2 loops are LNHNV and YYDKDF. These data are taken from a study of T cells expressing NK-cell markers (dated by TCRdb to 2020 to 2021). A note on the overall study: About eight donors provided sorted CD3+CD56+NKG2C+, CD3+CD56+NKG2C- and CD3+CD56-NKG2C+ T-cell subsets, whose TCR beta-chain repertoires were profiled. Of the eight sequenced donors, seven were found to be HCMV-seropositive and one was found to be HCMV-seronegative. The study sequenced eight donors, all healthy volunteers chosen at random: three men and five women. Illumina HiSeq 2000/2500, MiSeq or NextSeq was used to sequence libraries as 2 x 150 bp reads.

Results and caveats for the whole study, not just this receptor: Whether the expanded NKG2C-expressing T cell clones were specific for HCMV antigens was left unclear. For about 6 donors, the dominant CD3+CD56+NKG2C+ clonotypes were among the top 10 CD8+ clonotypes and accounted for roughly 1.0-8% of CD8+ T cells. Those dominant clonotypes were again the most abundant among CD3+CD56-NKG2C+ cells in several donors, at 28.3-60.1%.

The sequence joins TRBV15 to TRBJ2-7; the TCRdb D gene call, TRBD1, has no DNA to confirm it. This clonotype was sampled from a man aged 18 to 69 in good health. Specimen: blood T cells: a sorted CD56 or NKG2C T cell subset, CD4+ or CD8+ T cells, or bulk PBMC T cells (not recorded which). The CDR3 reads as follows: CATRGQGALNKYEQYF.